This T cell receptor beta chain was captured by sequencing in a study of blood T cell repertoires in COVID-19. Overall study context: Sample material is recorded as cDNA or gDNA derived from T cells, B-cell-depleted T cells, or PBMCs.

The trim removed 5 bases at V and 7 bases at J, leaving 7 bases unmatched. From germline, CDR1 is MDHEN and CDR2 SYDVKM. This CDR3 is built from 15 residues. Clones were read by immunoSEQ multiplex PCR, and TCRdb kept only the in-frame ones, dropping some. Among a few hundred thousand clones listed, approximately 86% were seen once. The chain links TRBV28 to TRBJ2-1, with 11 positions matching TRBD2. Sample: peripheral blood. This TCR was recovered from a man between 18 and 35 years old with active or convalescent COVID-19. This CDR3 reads CASSTLAGGWNEQFF. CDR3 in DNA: TGTGCCAGCAGTACTCTAGCGGGGGGATGGAATGAGCAGTTCTTC.